This section outlines one T cell receptor beta chain sequence together with its context. Its antigen is currently not known. Per-base quality was not reported, and no clone a single base away is much larger than it. This entry is derived from a study of blood T cell repertoires in COVID-19 (TCRdb year 2020). About the full investigation: Samples from collaborators originated in the United States, Italy and Spain and spanned both the acute and convalescent phases of COVID-19. The prospective study material was composed of cDNA or gDNA derived from T cells, B-cell-depleted T cells, or PBMCs. Subjects who had been exposed to COVID-19, were actively infected with it, or had recovered from it provided the deeply sampled blood TCRbeta repertoires that made up the dataset. The repertoires were released in a freely available public database intended as a resource for research on the immune response to SARS-CoV-2. The samples were drawn from two sources: the first 160 participants of the ongoing ImmuneRACE study, and 1,000 to 1,500 subjects contributed by 6 global collaborators. A de-identified subject ID, COVID-19 status, age in years and sex were almost always included in the sample metadata. Where HLA class I and class II types were available, the types were taken from metadata supplied by the sample provider, not from assay-based typing.

The CDR3, from cysteine to phenylalanine, totals 15 residues. CDR3 DNA only is kept here, 45 bases in frame from base 1. Trimmed from V: 5 bases; trimmed from J: 1 base; junction bases lacking a gene match: 5. Per the germline V gene, SGHAT is the CDR1 and FQNNGV is the CDR2. The study at large found these results: How much clinical and demographic metadata was included differed by source and by participant, and the metadata was provided uncurated.

Participants in the prospective study were enrolled through a virtual design, were aged about 18 to 90 years, and lived in about two dozen United States geographic areas. In the prospective study, cohorts were assigned on the basis of participant-reported clinical history obtained from a screening survey and a study questionnaire. Each participant in the prospective study had whole blood, serum and a nasopharyngeal or oropharyngeal swab collected by mobile phlebotomists. Prospective study participants could optionally give additional blood draws and questionnaires over an approximately 2-month period. Blood samples from the prospective study were shipped frozen or at room temperature prior to DNA extraction. TCRbeta CDR3 regions were amplified from genomic DNA by means of the immunoSEQ Assay, a bias-controlled multiplex PCR. From the authors' description of their analysis: Nucleated cell counts per sample were estimated from amplification of reference gene primers within the assay. Sequence reads were collapsed and filtered to measure the absolute abundance of every unique TCRbeta CDR3 rearrangement. Productive Simpson clonality was computed per sample as the square root of Simpson's diversity index over productive rearrangements. Entries here come from immuneACCESS through TCRdb and include only in-frame sequences with V and J called. Some clones fail to appear in such tables; in the studies checked, an unresolved V gene covers under half of the shortfall, and the cause of the remainder is unknown. V and J calls and clone size are as listed in that table; D and trimming were resolved from the DNA. For this sample the table gives roughly 360,000 clones, of which more than 75% were detected only once. In total, the top ten clones hold over 0.9% of the sample.

Recombination joined TRBV11-2 with TRBJ2-1; 7 junctional bases match TRBD1. The source is a woman in her thirties with acute COVID-19. The sample consisted of PBMCs or T cells enriched from blood (not recorded which). The encoded CDR3 is CASSPDRRSYNEQFF. In nucleotides, the sequence is TGTGCCAGCAGCCCGGACAGGCGGTCCTACAATGAGCAGTTCTTC.